The text below deals with one TCR beta chain. Its cognate antigen is unknown. The length of the CDR3 is 16 residues. In germline, CDR1 is SGDLS, CDR2 YYNGEE. Trimming cost V 3 bases and J 10 bases; bases outside gene matches: 10. These data are taken from a study of T cell repertoires in cytomegalovirus infection. TCRdb redid the calling of the reads with MiXCR, one entry per CDR3 protein. Here the sample spans approximately 110,000 distinct CDR3 sequences, approximately 45% being singletons. The clonotype comes from a human donor in good health (CMV status not recorded). Some clones in this sample may be carry-over from other donors' samples. The rearrangement uses TRBV9 and TRBJ2-1, with 13 bases lining up with TRBD2. The starting material was CD8+ T cells from cultured PBMCs, obtained from culture after CMV antigen stimulation. The CDR3 is CASSETGTSGAEEQFF. As DNA, the CDR3 is TGTGCCAGCAGCGAAACCGGGACTAGCGGGGCTGAGGAGCAGTTCTTC. Full variable domain (missing parts from reference TRBV9 and TRBJ2-1): DSGVTQTPKHLITATGQRVTLRCSPRSGDLSVYWYQQSLDQGLQFLIQYYNGEERAKGNILERFSAQQFPDLHSELNLSSLELGDSALYFCASSETGTSGAEEQFFGPGTRLTVL.